This T cell receptor beta chain was profiled in a study of T cell responses to AZD1222 COVID-19 vaccine. Notes on the study in general: Nearly half of the spike-specific TCRs reportedly recognize variant regions that carry no mutations. Compared with day 0, the breadth and depth of the Spike-specific TCR repertoire rose significantly after two doses of AZD1222. Females outnumbered males among donors, who were mostly white British; clonal diversity was possibly underestimated.

Measured with immunoSEQ multiplex PCR; TCRdb has only the in-frame clones, and not every one. The sample contains some 140,000 clones, about 88% of which appear only once. V dropped 3 bases and J dropped 10; count of bases not matched to a gene: 7. The germline V gene has CDR1 SGDLS and CDR2 YYNGEE. This CDR3 region has 13 residues. This clone was detected once. Its target is unknown. Here the sequenced sample was peripheral blood, taken on day 0 of AZD1222 vaccination. The origin of this receptor is an adult in good health. The gene calls are TRBV9 and TRBJ1-1, with 9 bases fitting TRBD1. This CDR3 reads CASSAGTGWGAFF. The CDR3 region has the DNA TGTGCCAGCAGCGCCGGGACAGGGTGGGGAGCTTTCTTT.